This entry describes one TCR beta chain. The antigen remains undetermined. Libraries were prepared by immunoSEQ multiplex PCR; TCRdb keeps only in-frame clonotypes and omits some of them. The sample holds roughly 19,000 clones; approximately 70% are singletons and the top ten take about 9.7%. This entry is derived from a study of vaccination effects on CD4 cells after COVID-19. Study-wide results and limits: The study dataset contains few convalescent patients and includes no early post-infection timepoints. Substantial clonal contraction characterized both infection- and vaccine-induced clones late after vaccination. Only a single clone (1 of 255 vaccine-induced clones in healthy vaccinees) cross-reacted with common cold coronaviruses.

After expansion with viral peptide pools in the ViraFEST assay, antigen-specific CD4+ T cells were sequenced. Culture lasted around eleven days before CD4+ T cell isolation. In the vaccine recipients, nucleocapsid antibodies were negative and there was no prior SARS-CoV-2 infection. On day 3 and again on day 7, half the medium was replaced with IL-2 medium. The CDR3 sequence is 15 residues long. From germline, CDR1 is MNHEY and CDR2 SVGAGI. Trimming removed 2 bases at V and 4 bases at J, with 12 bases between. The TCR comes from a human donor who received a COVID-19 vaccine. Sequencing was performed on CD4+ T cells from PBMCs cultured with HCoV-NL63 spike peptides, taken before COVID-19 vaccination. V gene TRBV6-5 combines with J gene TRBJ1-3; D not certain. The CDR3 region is CASSYGSPWGNTIYF. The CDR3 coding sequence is TGTGCCAGCAGTTACGGCTCCCCCTGGGGAAACACCATATATTTT.